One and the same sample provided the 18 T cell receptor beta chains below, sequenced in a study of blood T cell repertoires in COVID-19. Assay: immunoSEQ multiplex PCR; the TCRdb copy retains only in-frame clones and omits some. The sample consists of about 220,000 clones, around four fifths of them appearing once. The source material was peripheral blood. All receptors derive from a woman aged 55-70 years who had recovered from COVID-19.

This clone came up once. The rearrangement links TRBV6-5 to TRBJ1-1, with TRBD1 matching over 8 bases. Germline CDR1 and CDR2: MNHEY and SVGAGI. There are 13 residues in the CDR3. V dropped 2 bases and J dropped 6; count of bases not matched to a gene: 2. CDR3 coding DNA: TGTGCCAGCAGTTACGACAGGGGCTCTGAAGCTTTCTTT. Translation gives CASSYDRGSEAFF.

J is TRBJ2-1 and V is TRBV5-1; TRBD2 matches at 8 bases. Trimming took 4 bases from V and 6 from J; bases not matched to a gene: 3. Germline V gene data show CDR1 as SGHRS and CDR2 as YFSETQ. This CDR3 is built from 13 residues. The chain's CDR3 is CASSRGGLNEQFF. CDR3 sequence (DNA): TGCGCCAGCAGCCGCGGGGGGCTCAATGAGCAGTTCTTC.

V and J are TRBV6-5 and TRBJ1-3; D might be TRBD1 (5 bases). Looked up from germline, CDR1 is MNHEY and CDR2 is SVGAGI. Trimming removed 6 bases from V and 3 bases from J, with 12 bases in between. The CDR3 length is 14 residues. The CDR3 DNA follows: TGTGCCAGCAGCCGTGACAGCTTTGGAAACACCATATATTTT. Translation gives CASSRDSFGNTIYF.

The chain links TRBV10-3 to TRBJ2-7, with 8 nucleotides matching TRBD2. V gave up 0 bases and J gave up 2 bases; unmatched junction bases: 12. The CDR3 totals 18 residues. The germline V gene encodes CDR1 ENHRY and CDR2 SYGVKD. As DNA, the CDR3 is TGTGCCATCAGTGAGTCCGTGGGTAGCGGGGCCACCGCCTACGAGCAGTACTTC. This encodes CAISESVGSGATAYEQYF.

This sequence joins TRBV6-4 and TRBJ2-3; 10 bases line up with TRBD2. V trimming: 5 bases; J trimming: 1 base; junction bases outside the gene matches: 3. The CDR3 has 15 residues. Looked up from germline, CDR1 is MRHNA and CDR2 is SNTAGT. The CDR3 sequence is CASSPGTSGTDTQYF. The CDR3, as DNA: TGTGCCAGCAGTCCCGGGACTAGCGGCACAGATACGCAGTATTTT.

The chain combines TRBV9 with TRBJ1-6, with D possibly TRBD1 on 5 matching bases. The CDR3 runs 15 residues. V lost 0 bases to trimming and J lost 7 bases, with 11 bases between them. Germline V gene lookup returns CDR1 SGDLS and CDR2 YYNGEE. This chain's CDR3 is CASSVAAGNNSPLHF. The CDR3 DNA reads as TGTGCCAGCAGCGTAGCGGCAGGGAACAATTCACCCCTCCACTTT.

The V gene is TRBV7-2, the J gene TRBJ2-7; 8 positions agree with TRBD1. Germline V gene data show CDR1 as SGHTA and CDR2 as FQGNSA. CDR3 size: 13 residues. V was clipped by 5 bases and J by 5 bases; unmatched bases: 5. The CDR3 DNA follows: TGTGCCAGCAGCACCGGACAGGGTAACGAGCAGTACTTC. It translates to CASSTGQGNEQYF.

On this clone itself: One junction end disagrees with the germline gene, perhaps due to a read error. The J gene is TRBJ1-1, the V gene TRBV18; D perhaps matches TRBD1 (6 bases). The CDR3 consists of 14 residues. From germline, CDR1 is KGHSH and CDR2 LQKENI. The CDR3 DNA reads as TGTGCCAGCACACCGGGGGGGCTGAACACTGAAGCTTTCTTT. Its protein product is CASTPGGLNTEAFF.

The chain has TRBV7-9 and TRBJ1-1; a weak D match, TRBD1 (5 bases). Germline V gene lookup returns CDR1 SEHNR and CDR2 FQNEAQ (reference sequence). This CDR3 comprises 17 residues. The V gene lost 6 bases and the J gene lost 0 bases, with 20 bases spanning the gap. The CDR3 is CASRSPVRRGMNTEAFF. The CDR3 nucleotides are TGTGCCAGCAGGTCCCCCGTCCGGCGGGGCATGAACACTGAAGCTTTCTTT.

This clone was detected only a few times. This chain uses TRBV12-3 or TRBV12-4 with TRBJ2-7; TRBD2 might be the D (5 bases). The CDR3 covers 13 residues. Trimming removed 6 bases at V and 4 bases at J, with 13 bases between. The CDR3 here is CASRGGRRYEQYF. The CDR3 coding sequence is TGTGCCAGCAGAGGTGGGCGGAGGTACGAGCAGTACTTC.

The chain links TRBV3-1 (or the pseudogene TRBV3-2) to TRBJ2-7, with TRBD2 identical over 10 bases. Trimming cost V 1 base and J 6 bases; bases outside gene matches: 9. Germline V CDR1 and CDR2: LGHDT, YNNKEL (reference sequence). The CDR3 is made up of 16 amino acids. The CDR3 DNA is TGTGCCAGCAGCCAAGTGCTAGCGGGGGTGTCTGGCGAGCAGTACTTC. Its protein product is CASSQVLAGVSGEQYF.

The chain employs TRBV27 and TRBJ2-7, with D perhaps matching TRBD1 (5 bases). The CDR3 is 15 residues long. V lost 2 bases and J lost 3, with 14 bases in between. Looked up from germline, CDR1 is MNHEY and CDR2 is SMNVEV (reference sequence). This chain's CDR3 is CASSLREARDYEQYF. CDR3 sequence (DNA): TGTGCCAGCAGTTTAAGAGAGGCCAGGGACTACGAGCAGTACTTC.

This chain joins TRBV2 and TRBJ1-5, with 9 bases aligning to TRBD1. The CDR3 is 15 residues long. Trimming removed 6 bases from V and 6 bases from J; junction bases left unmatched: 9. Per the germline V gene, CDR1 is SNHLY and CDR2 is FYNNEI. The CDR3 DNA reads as TGTGCCAGCAGCAGCACCGGGACAGGGAGTCAGCCCCAGCATTTT. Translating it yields CASSSTGTGSQPQHF.

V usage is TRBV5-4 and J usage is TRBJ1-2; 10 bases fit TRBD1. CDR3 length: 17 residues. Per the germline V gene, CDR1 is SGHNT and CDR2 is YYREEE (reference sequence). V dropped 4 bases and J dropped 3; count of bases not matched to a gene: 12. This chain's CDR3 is CASSADRQGALDYGYTF. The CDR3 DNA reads TGTGCCAGCAGCGCCGATAGACAGGGGGCGCTTGACTATGGCTACACCTTC.

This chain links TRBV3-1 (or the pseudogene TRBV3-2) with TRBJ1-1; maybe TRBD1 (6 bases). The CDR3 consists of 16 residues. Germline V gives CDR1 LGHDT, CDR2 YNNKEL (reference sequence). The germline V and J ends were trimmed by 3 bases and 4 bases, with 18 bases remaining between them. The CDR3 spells CASSQVMGGASTEAFF. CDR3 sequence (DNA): TGTGCCAGCAGCCAGGTAATGGGGGGGGCGAGCACTGAAGCTTTCTTT.

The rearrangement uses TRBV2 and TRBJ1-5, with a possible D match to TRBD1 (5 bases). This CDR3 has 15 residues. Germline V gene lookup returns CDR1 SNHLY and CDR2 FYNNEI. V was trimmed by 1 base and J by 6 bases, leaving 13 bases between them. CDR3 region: CASSEGRVGGQPQHF. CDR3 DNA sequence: TGTGCCAGCAGTGAAGGCAGGGTCGGCGGTCAGCCCCAGCATTTT. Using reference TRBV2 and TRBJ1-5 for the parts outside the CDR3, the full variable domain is EPEVTQTPSHQVTQMGQEVILRCVPISNHLYFYWYRQILGQKVEFLVSFYNNEISEKSEIFDDQFSVERPDGSNFTLKIRSTKLEDSAMYFCASSEGRVGGQPQHFGDGTRLSIL.

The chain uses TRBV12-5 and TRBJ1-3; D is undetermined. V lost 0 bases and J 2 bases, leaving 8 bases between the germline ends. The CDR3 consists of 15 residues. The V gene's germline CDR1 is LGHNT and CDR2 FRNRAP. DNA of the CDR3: TGTGCTAGTGGTTTGGTACGTGAGGCTGGAAACACCATATATTTT. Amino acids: CASGLVREAGNTIYF. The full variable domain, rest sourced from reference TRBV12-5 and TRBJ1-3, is DARVTQTPRHKVTEMGQEVTMRCQPILGHNTVFWYRQTMMQGLELLAYFRNRAPLDDSGMPKDRFSAEMPDATLATLKIQPSEPRDSAVYFCASGLVREAGNTIYFGEGSWLTVV.

The CDR3 is CASSLTAGGTEAFF. In nucleotides, the CDR3 is TGTGCCAGCAGCTTGACGGCGGGGGGCACTGAAGCTTTCTTT. The J gene is TRBJ1-1, the V gene TRBV5-6; a weak D match, TRBD1 (5 bases). Deletions cut 1 base from V and 4 bases from J, with 11 bases between. The CDR3 loop spans 14 amino acids. From germline, CDR1 is SGHDT and CDR2 YYEEEE.